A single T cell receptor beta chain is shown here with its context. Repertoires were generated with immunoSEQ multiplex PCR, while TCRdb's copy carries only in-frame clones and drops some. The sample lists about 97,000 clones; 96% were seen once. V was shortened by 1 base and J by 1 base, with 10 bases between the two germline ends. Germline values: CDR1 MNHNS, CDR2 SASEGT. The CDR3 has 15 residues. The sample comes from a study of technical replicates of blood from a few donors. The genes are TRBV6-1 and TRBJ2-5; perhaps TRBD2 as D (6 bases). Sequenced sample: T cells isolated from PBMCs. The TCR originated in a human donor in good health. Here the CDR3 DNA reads TGTGCCAGCAGTGAAGAGTTGGGGGGCCAAGAGACCCAGTACTTC. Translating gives CASSEELGGQETQYF.